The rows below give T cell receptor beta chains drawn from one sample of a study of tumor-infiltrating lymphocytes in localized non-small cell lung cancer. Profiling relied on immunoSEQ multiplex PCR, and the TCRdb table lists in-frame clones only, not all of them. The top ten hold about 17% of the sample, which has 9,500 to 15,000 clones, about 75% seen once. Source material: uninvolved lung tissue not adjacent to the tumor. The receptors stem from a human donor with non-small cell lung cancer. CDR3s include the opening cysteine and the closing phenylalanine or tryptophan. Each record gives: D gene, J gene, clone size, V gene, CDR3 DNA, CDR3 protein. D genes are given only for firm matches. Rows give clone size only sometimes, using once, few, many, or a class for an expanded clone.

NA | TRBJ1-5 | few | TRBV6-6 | TGTGCCAGCAGTTACTCAAAGTCCCAGCCCCAGCATTTT | CASSYSKSQPQHF
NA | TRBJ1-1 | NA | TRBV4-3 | TGCGCCAGCTCGAAAATTCGCGGGACTGAAGCTTTCTTT | CASSKIRGTEAFF
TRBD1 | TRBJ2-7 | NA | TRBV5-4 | TGTGCCAGCAGCAAGCCCGGGACAGCGCTCCGCGAGCAGTACTTC | CASSKPGTALREQYF
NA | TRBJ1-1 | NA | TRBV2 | TGTGCCAGCAGTTACAGCCCCATGAACACTGAAGCTTTCTTT | CASSYSPMNTEAFF
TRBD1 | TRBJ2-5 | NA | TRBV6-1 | TGTGCCAGCACCTTCCGGGGACAGGGGAGAGAGACCCAGTACTTC | CASTFRGQGRETQYF
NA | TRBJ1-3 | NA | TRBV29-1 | TGCAGCGTTGACCGGGACACTGGAAACACCATATATTTT | CSVDRDTGNTIYF
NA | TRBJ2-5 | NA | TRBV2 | TGTGCCAGCAGGGGAGGGGGAAGGGCAGCAGAGACCCAGTACTTC | CASRGGGRAAETQYF
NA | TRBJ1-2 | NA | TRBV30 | TGTGCCGGTCCCAGGGCAACCTATGGCTACACCTTC | CAGPRATYGYTF
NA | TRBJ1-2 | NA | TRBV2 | TGTGCCAGCAGCCAGACACGGAACTATGGCTACACCTTC | CASSQTRNYGYTF
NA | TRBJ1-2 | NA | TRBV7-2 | TGTGCCAGCAGCTTGGACAGAGAATATGGCTACACCTTC | CASSLDREYGYTF
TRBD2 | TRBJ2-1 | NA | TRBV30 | TGTGCCTGGAGTTCTGATAGCGGGCGTCCCTTCTTC | CAWSSDSGRPFF